The sequence of this T cell receptor (beta chain) was determined in a study of read filtering for tumor transcriptome and immune sequencing. The library was built from approximately 400 ng RNA with molecular barcoded adaptors for alpha/delta and beta/gamma chains. TCRdb independently ran MiXCR on the reads; one entry per CDR3 protein. Of about 93,000 distinct CDR3 sequences listed, about a fifth are singletons. The V and J ends lost 5 bases and 0 bases respectively, with 14 bases between them. The CDR3 consists of 16 residues. Per germline, CDR1 SGHVS and CDR2 FQNEAQ. This clonotype was seen ten or more times.

The chain couples TRBV7-8 to TRBJ2-1, with a weak D call TRBD2 (6 bases). The clonotype was recovered from a donor aged 40 or older with multiple myeloma. Sequenced material: a population of CD138-negative cells sorted from bone marrow. The CDR3 nucleotides are TGTGCCAGCAGCGCACGGGGCGGGGTCTCCTACAATGAGCAGTTCTTC. Encoded protein: CASSARGGVSYNEQFF.